This T cell receptor (beta chain) originates from a study of regulatory T cells in long-lasting Graves disease. Overall study context: Persistent cases took antithyroid drugs over 5 years and stayed TSH receptor antibody positive. Study observations and caveats: Newly diagnosed patients had higher TCR diversity than persistent Graves' patients did. In persistent patients, shared public clonotypes (about 2,800) outnumbered those in new patients (approximately 880).

Stated time point: persistent/refractory GD, antithyroid drugs over 5 years with positive TRAb. Construction of the TCR library relied on RNA isolated from PBMCs. For TCR beta, libraries came from iRepertoire HTBI primers and Arm-PCR of CDR3 regions. TCRdb ran MiXCR on the multiplex PCR reads and lists one entry per CDR3 protein. The sample shows 350,000 to 450,000 distinct CDR3 sequences, 20% to 25% of them seen only once. Note on this clonotype: The target antigen is unknown.

Germline V lookup: CDR1 SGHRS, CDR2 YFSETQ. Trimming cost V 7 bases and J 3 bases, with 13 bases left between them. This CDR3 has 13 amino acids. Sample: peripheral blood mononuclear cells (PBMCs), taken when the disease was refractory, from a patient treated with antithyroid drugs. The clonotype was recovered from a woman aged 40 to 50 with Graves disease. This chain connects TRBV5-1 to TRBJ1-1, with a tentative D call TRBD1 (6 bases). The CDR3 loop is CASLGGADTEAFF. The CDR3 coding sequence is TGCGCCAGCCTCGGGGGGGCGGACACTGAAGCTTTCTTT.